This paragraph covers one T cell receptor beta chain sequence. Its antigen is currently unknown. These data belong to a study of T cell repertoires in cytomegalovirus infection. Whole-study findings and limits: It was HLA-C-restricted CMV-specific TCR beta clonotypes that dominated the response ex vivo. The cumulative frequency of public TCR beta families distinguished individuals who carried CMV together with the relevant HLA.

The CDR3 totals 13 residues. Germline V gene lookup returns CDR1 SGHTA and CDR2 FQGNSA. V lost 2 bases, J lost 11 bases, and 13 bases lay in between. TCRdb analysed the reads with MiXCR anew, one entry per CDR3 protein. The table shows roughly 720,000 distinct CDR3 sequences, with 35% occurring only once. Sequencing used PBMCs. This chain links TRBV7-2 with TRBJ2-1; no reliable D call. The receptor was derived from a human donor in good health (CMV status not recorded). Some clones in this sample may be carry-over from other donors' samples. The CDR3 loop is CASSLSSDVQQFF. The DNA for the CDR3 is TGTGCCAGCAGCTTATCCTCAGACGTTCAGCAGTTCTTC.